The 14 T cell receptor beta chains in this list originate from one sample, sequenced in a study of neoadjuvant anti-PD-1 for oral cavity cancer. The data were produced by immunoSEQ multiplex PCR, yet TCRdb's version contains in-frame clones alone and is incomplete. The sample records roughly 13,000 clones, around 57% being singletons. The source material was PBMCs, sampled before nivolumab (anti-PD-1) treatment. The receptor source for this set is a person between 40 and 85 years old with oral cavity squamous cell carcinoma.

This chain joins TRBV6-1 and TRBJ1-6; maybe TRBD1 (5 bases). The germline V gene encodes CDR1 MNHNS and CDR2 SASEGT. With 6 bases removed from V and 4 bases from J, the gap between germline ends came to 7 bases. The CDR3 spans 13 residues. This CDR3 is CASRGEYNSPLHF. DNA for the CDR3: TGTGCCAGCAGGGGGGAGTATAATTCACCCCTCCACTTT.

The rearrangement links TRBV5-4 to TRBJ2-7; tentatively, D is TRBD1 (6 bases). The CDR3 extends over 13 amino acids. V lost 9 bases and J 0 bases, leaving 13 bases between the germline ends. Germline CDR1 SGHNT, CDR2 YYREEE (reference sequence). The CDR3 DNA reads TGTGCCACACTGGACAGTAGCTCCTACGAGCAGTACTTC. Its protein is CATLDSSSYEQYF.

The CDR3 spells CASRGHHSNQPQHF. Written as DNA, the CDR3 is TGCGCCAGCAGGGGACACCATAGCAATCAGCCCCAGCATTTT. The chain recombines TRBV23-1 with TRBJ1-5; possible D gene TRBD1, 6 bases. TRBV23-1 is sorted into the ORF group, with uncertain function. The CDR3 has 14 residues. Trimming took off 6 bases at V and 0 bases at J, with 9 bases between the two ends.

The chain uses TRBV6-4 and TRBJ2-1, with D tentatively TRBD1 or TRBD2 (7 bases each). CDR3 length: 15 residues. Germline V CDR1 and CDR2: MRHNA, SNTAGT. The V and J ends lost 8 bases and 12 bases respectively, with 26 bases between them. CDR3 bases: TGTGCCAGCGGGCAGGGGGGGCCTACGGAGACACGGCAGTTCTTC. Its translation is CASGQGGPTETRQFF.

CDR3 in amino acids: CASSSFGARDTEAFF. CDR3 nucleotides: TGTGCCAGCAGCTCATTCGGGGCTAGGGACACTGAAGCTTTCTTT. This chain links TRBV5-6 with TRBJ1-1; D perhaps matches TRBD1 (5 bases). CDR1 and CDR2 (germline): SGHDT, YYEEEE. The CDR3 is 15 residues long. V dropped 3 bases and J dropped 3 bases, with 15 bases sitting between them.

This chain connects TRBV5-1 to TRBJ2-6, with D tentatively TRBD2 (6 bases). The CDR3 totals 18 residues. The V gene's germline CDR1 is SGHRS and CDR2 YFSETQ. V lost 7 bases and J lost 0, with 20 bases in between. CDR3 DNA sequence: TGCGCCAGCTCCCGGGGCGGGGTTGACTCCTCTGGGGCCAACGTCCTGACTTTC. This codes for CASSRGGVDSSGANVLTF. The entire variable domain, with the rest obtained from reference TRBV5-1 and TRBJ2-6, is as follows: KAGVTQTPRYLIKTRGQQVTLSCSPISGHRSVSWYQQTPGQGLQFLFEYFSETQRNKGNFPGRFSGRQFSNSRSEMNVSTLELGDSALYLCASSRGGVDSSGANVLTFGAGSRLTVL.

The chain recombines TRBV28 with TRBJ1-1; no clear D. The V end lost 2 bases, the J end lost 1 base, and 8 bases lay between the germline ends. The CDR3 runs to 14 residues. Germline CDR1 is MDHEN and CDR2 is SYDVKM. In DNA form, the CDR3 reads TGTGCCAGCAGTTTAAAACCCTCGAACACTGAAGCTTTCTTT. Its translation: CASSLKPSNTEAFF.

V usage is TRBV6-1 and J usage is TRBJ2-7; possibly TRBD1 for D (6 bases). This CDR3 is built from 14 residues. Germline-derived CDR1 and CDR2 are MNHNS and SASEGT. V was clipped by 7 bases and J by 2 bases, with 15 bases between them. CDR3 amino acids: CASNPTGSPYEQYF. The CDR3 region has the DNA TGTGCCAGCAATCCTACAGGGTCCCCCTACGAGCAGTACTTC.

This chain uses TRBV10-2 with TRBJ2-3; unclear D gene. The CDR3 has 13 amino acids. Trimming took off 6 bases at V and 7 bases at J, with 14 bases between the two ends. Germline V gene sequence: CDR1 WSHSY, CDR2 SAAADI. CDR3 in DNA: TGCGCCAGCAGAAAGAGGCGATTACATACGCAGTATTTT. Its translation is CASRKRRLHTQYF.

CDR3 sequence reads: CASSLVGRSDTQYF. The CDR3 coding sequence is TGTGCCAGCAGCTTAGTCGGGAGGTCAGATACGCAGTATTTT. The V gene is TRBV7-9, the J gene TRBJ2-3, with 7 bases matching TRBD2. Germline CDR1 is SEHNR and CDR2 is FQNEAQ (reference sequence). This CDR3 comprises 14 residues. V shed 1 base, J shed 4 bases, and the junction held 2 bases outside the gene matches.

The chain couples TRBV15 to TRBJ2-6; no definite D call. Trimming removed 5 bases from V and 0 bases from J, with 11 bases in between. This CDR3 is built from 16 residues. Germline V gene sequence: CDR1 LNHNV, CDR2 YYDKDF (reference sequence). The CDR3 region is CATSDLRSSGANVLTF. The CDR3 nucleotides are TGTGCCACCAGCGACCTCAGAAGCTCTGGGGCCAACGTCCTGACTTTC.

The gene calls are TRBV7-2 and TRBJ2-3; a possible D gene is TRBD2 (6 bases). Germline V CDR1 and CDR2: SGHTA, FQGNSA. The CDR3 runs to 12 residues. Between the trimmed V and J ends, which lost 6 bases and 12 bases, there was a span of 16 bases. The CDR3 is CASRGDSKPQYF. Here the CDR3 DNA reads TGTGCCAGCAGAGGGGACTCAAAGCCTCAGTATTTT.

This clone was seen a handful of times. This chain joins TRBV5-1 and TRBJ2-5; tentatively, D is TRBD2 (6 bases). Germline V gene sequence: CDR1 SGHRS, CDR2 YFSETQ. The V and J ends lost 3 bases and 0 bases respectively, with 9 bases between them. The CDR3 consists of 14 residues. CDR3 DNA: TGCGCCAGCAGCTCCCGGGACTACCAAGAGACCCAGTACTTC. Its protein product is CASSSRDYQETQYF.

V usage is TRBV14 and J usage is TRBJ2-1; TRBD2 aligns across 7 bases. Germline trimming cut 4 bases from V and 1 base from J; bases unmatched to any gene: 4. CDR3 size: 15 residues. Germline CDR1 reads SGHDN; CDR2 reads FVKESK. CDR3 region: CASSRGGASYNEQFF. CDR3 nucleotides: TGTGCCAGCAGCCGCGGGGGTGCGTCCTACAATGAGCAGTTCTTC.